This record looks at one T cell receptor beta chain sequence and its context. Its specificity is not known. The data are from a study of graft-versus-host responses after intestinal transplantation. Study overall: Recipients across the board were started on anti-thymocyte globulin induction, then kept on tacrolimus and steroids for about 3 years. Broader study findings: Among circulating GvH clones, peak levels were associated with early post-transplant declines in HvG clones.

The V and J ends lost 0 bases and 0 bases respectively, with 20 bases between them. The V gene's germline CDR1 is MGHRA and CDR2 YSYEKL. CDR3 length: 19 residues. TCRdb's copy holds only in-frame clones and misses some; the assay was immunoSEQ multiplex PCR. The repertoire holds some 140,000 clones, with roughly 91% as singletons. The chain employs TRBV4-1 and TRBJ2-5; D could derive from TRBD1 or TRBD2 (6 bases each). The sample consisted of unstimulated CD4+ T cells sorted from spleen or lymph node cells, taken before intestinal transplant. This clonotype was obtained from a human donor who received an intestinal transplant. CDR3 region: CASSQEGGEPGAYQETQYF. CDR3 bases: TGCGCCAGCAGCCAAGAAGGAGGGGAGCCAGGGGCGTACCAAGAGACCCAGTACTTC.